One and the same sample provided the 6 T cell receptor beta chains below, sequenced in a study of blood T cells in healthy people across ages. PCR was performed a second time for about 7 to 11 cycles using a sample-barcoded 5' primer and a J-beta primer mix. TCRdb analysed the 5' RACE reads with MiXCR anew, one entry per CDR3 protein. Found here are 800,000 or so distinct CDR3 sequences, about 46% of them singletons; the top ten hold 15% to 20%. Sequencing was carried out using blood. The receptors originated from a man of 80 years or more in good health.

CDR3 nucleotides: TGTGCCAGCAGCCGAAACTCGGACTATGGCTACACCTTC. Translated, it gives CASSRNSDYGYTF. The V call is TRBV14, the J call TRBJ1-2; D is unresolved. CDR3 length equals 13 residues. The V end was cut by 4 bases, the J end by 3 bases, with 9 bases between. Germline values: CDR1 SGHDN, CDR2 FVKESK. Based on the CDR3 plus reference TRBV14 and TRBJ1-2, the full variable domain is EAGVTQFPSHSVIEKGQTVTLRCDPISGHDNLYWYRRVMGKEIKFLLHFVKESKQDESGMPNNRFLAERTGGTYSTLKVQPAELEDSGVYFCASSRNSDYGYTFGSGTRLTVV.

This clonotype was found many times. The chain couples TRBV7-2 to TRBJ2-3; perhaps TRBD2 as D (5 bases). Germline CDR1 and CDR2: SGHTA and FQGNSA. The CDR3 sequence is 15 residues long. The ends were cut back, 3 bases at V and 5 bases at J, with 15 bases in the middle. The CDR3 loop reads CASSLRRAREDTQYF. For the CDR3, the DNA is TGTGCCAGCAGCTTGAGACGGGCGAGGGAAGATACGCAGTATTTT.

This chain joins TRBV4-1 and TRBJ1-4, with 11 bases fitting TRBD1. Germline loops: CDR1 MGHRA, CDR2 YSYEKL. The CDR3 totals 16 residues. J gave up 7 bases and V 3 bases, and 7 bases lay outside the gene matches. This CDR3 reads CASSHGAGTGGEKLFF. The CDR3 nucleotides are TGCGCCAGCAGCCACGGAGCCGGGACAGGGGGTGAAAAACTGTTTTTT.

The chain uses TRBV6-2 or TRBV6-3 and TRBJ2-1; maybe TRBD1 (5 bases). With 5 bases removed from V and 2 bases from J, the gap between germline ends came to 16 bases. The CDR3 has 16 residues. From germline, CDR1 is MNHEY and CDR2 SVGEGT. CDR3 sequence reads: CASSQPNDRTYNEQFF. CDR3 DNA sequence: TGTGCCAGCAGTCAACCCAACGACAGAACCTACAATGAGCAGTTCTTC.

This clonotype was observed once. The chain couples TRBV4-1 to TRBJ2-2; D may be TRBD2 (6 bases). Trimming took off 0 bases at V and 7 bases at J, with 15 bases between the two ends. The CDR3 extends over 16 amino acids. In germline, CDR1 is MGHRA, CDR2 YSYEKL. The CDR3 protein is CASSQDGTGERGELFF. The CDR3 coding sequence is TGCGCCAGCAGCCAAGACGGGACGGGAGAGCGCGGGGAGCTGTTTTTT.

The rearrangement links TRBV7-8 to TRBJ2-1; 12 bases agree with TRBD2. Germline V CDR1 and CDR2: SGHVS, FQNEAQ. With V trimmed by 5 bases and J by 0 bases, 11 bases remained unmatched. This CDR3 is 19 amino acids long. The CDR3, as DNA: TGTGCCAGCAGCCCACAGACTAGCGGGAGTTTAGGCTCCTACAATGAGCAGTTCTTC. Translating gives CASSPQTSGSLGSYNEQFF.